Following are 15 T cell receptor beta chains from one sample sequenced in a study of shared clonotypes between healthy human individuals (dated by TCRdb to about 2020). Library prep was done by the immunoSEQ multiplex PCR assay. TCRdb took this table from immuneACCESS and kept in-frame rearrangements with V and J called. Such tables lack part of the clones; where checked against another copy, unresolved V genes explain under half of the gap, and the rest is unexplained. The sample table records 900,000 to 1,200,000 clones; roughly 74% of these occur just once. Clones ranked in the top ten supply around 0.6% of the sample. The source material was memory CD4+ T cells from PBMCs. The label giving this sample's cell subset or site can be read as: CD45RA-negative fraction. Receptor source: a man aged 18 to 29 in good health. Some clones in this sample may be carry-over from other donors' samples.

Only one count was recorded for this clone. The chain employs TRBV27 and TRBJ2-4; D call uncertain. CDR1 is MNHEY and CDR2 is SMNVEV in the germline V gene (reference sequence). The V end lost 2 bases, the J end lost 0 bases, and 11 bases lay between the germline ends. The CDR3 length is 16 residues. CDR3 sequence reads: CASSLIPGLAKNIQYF. For the CDR3, the DNA is TGTGCCAGCAGTTTAATCCCTGGCCTAGCCAAAAACATTCAGTACTTC.

The V gene is TRBV6-4, the J gene TRBJ2-1, with D perhaps matching TRBD1 or TRBD2 (6 bases each). The germline V gene has CDR1 MRHNA and CDR2 SNTAGT. Trimming pared 8 bases from V and 7 bases from J, leaving 27 bases between. The CDR3 loop spans 17 amino acids. CDR3 sequence (DNA): TGTGCCAGCGTGGGGGGCCGGCGGGACCGACCTGAGAATGAGCAGTTCTTC. Protein: CASVGGRRDRPENEQFF.

For this clone: This specimen includes other DNA sequences encoding the same CDR3. This rearrangement joins TRBV5-1 to TRBJ1-3; D is unclear. Germline-derived CDR1 and CDR2 are SGHRS and YFSETQ. Trimming took 2 bases from V and 0 from J, leaving 6 bases between them. The CDR3 spans 14 residues. CDR3 loop: CASSLDTSGNTIYF. The DNA for the CDR3 is TGCGCCAGCAGCTTAGACACCTCTGGAAACACCATATATTTT.

The chain joins TRBV10-3 to TRBJ2-7, with D possibly being TRBD1 or TRBD2 (7 bases each). The V gene lost 2 bases and the J gene lost 3 bases, with 11 bases spanning the gap. The germline V gene encodes CDR1 ENHRY and CDR2 SYGVKD. CDR3 size: 14 residues. Written as DNA, the CDR3 is TGTGCCATCAGTGAGCAGGGGGAGGGCTACGAGCAGTACTTC. Amino acid sequence: CAISEQGEGYEQYF.

The chain recombines TRBV6-6 with TRBJ2-4; 7 nucleotides align to TRBD2. Germline lookup yields CDR1 MNHNY and CDR2 SVGAGI (reference sequence). The V and J ends lost 7 bases and 1 base, in that order; junction bases with no gene match: 4. The CDR3 totals 14 residues. This chain's CDR3 is CASTELAAKNIQYF. DNA for the CDR3: TGTGCCAGCACCGAACTAGCGGCCAAAAACATTCAGTACTTC.

The chain recombines TRBV10-3 with TRBJ2-1; D is undetermined. This CDR3 comprises 14 residues. V lost 3 bases and J 0 bases, leaving 6 bases between the germline ends. Germline V gene data show CDR1 as ENHRY and CDR2 as SYGVKD. CDR3 sequence: CAISDRSSYNEQFF. DNA of the CDR3: TGTGCCATCAGTGACCGTAGCTCCTACAATGAGCAGTTCTTC.

The V and J genes are TRBV9 and TRBJ2-1; 9 nucleotides match TRBD1. CDR1 is SGDLS, CDR2 YYNGEE, per germline. With 3 bases clipped from V and 2 bases from J, the junction kept 3 bases outside the gene matches. CDR3 size: 15 residues. In DNA form, the CDR3 reads TGTGCCAGCAGCGCAGGACAGGGGCCCTACAATGAGCAGTTCTTC. The encoded protein is CASSAGQGPYNEQFF.

The V gene is TRBV7-8, the J gene TRBJ2-2; the match to TRBD2 covers 8 bases. The V and J ends lost 8 bases and 6 bases, in that order; junction bases with no gene match: 14. Germline V lookup: CDR1 SGHVS, CDR2 FQNEAQ. CDR3 length: 16 amino acids. In DNA, the CDR3 is TGTGCCAGCTCCACCGGGGGGGCGGGTAACGCCGGGGAGCTGTTTTTT. Its translation: CASSTGGAGNAGELFF.

The chain has TRBV6-1 and TRBJ1-3; D unclear. The CDR3 loop spans 13 amino acids. V was shortened by 5 bases and J by 4 bases, with 9 bases between the two germline ends. Germline lookup yields CDR1 MNHNS and CDR2 SASEGT. Here the CDR3 reads CASSSTRGNTIYF. In DNA, the CDR3 is TGTGCCAGCAGTTCAACCCGGGGAAACACCATATATTTT.

This rearrangement joins TRBV19 to TRBJ2-1; 12 bases match TRBD2. CDR3 length: 15 amino acids. With 6 bases clipped from V and 6 bases from J, the junction kept 6 bases outside the gene matches. The germline CDR1 and CDR2 sequences are LNHDA and SQIVND (reference sequence). The DNA of the CDR3 is TGTGCCAGTAGAAAACTAGCGGGAGGCCTCAATGAGCAGTTCTTC. Residues: CASRKLAGGLNEQFF.

The chain is built from TRBV18 and TRBJ1-2; 7 bases match TRBD1. The CDR3 loop spans 13 amino acids. Germline-derived CDR1 and CDR2 are KGHSH and LQKENI. The trim removed 5 bases at V and 8 bases at J, leaving 8 bases unmatched. The CDR3 reads CASSIDRAGGYTF. CDR3 sequence (DNA): TGTGCCAGCTCAATCGACAGGGCGGGAGGCTACACCTTC.

In its sample, this clone was seen a few times. The chain employs TRBV20-1 and TRBJ2-7; D is uncertain. The germline gives CDR1 DFQATT, CDR2 SNEGSKA (reference sequence). The CDR3 covers 11 residues. V shed 0 bases and J shed 5 bases, with 5 bases lying between them. In DNA, the CDR3 is TGCAGTGCTAGAGATCCTAACGAGCAGTACTTC. This sequence encodes CSARDPNEQYF.

This clone has just one count. The chain links TRBV28 to TRBJ1-5; possibly TRBD1 for D (6 bases). This CDR3 spans 15 amino acids. The V gene lost 1 base and the J gene lost 5 bases, with 12 bases spanning the gap. Germline V gives CDR1 MDHEN, CDR2 SYDVKM. DNA for the CDR3: TGTGCCAGCAGTTTATCGGACAGCCGCTATCAGCCCCAGCATTTT. Its translation: CASSLSDSRYQPQHF.

The chain carries TRBV6-1 and TRBJ1-3, with 7 bases aligning to TRBD1. The CDR3 is 14 residues long. Germline loops: CDR1 MNHNS, CDR2 SASEGT. J was trimmed by 0 bases and V by 8 bases; bases with no gene match: 4. As DNA, the CDR3 is TGTGCCAGCGGGGACAGAGCCTCTGGAAACACCATATATTTT. This sequence encodes CASGDRASGNTIYF.

In its sample, this clone was seen once. V is TRBV10-1 and J is TRBJ2-7; D perhaps matches TRBD1 (6 bases). Trimming removed 7 bases at V and 4 bases at J, with 23 bases between. This CDR3 is built from 16 residues. Germline-derived CDR1 and CDR2 are WNHNN and SYGVQD (reference sequence). CDR3 in amino acids: CASISSDRALGYEQYF. CDR3 in DNA: TGCGCCAGCATTTCTTCGGACAGAGCCCTAGGGTACGAGCAGTACTTC.